This T cell receptor (beta chain) derives from a study of shared clonotypes between healthy human individuals. The naive CD8 subset, CD45RO-negative cells positively selected for CCR7, excluded terminally differentiated effector memory CD45RA+ cells. The donors were all Caucasian adults (living in Nashville, Tennessee). Repertoires were generated with immunoSEQ multiplex PCR, while TCRdb's copy carries only in-frame clones and drops some. The sample contains about 2.1 million clones, just under 95% of which appear only once. With respect to this clone: Its matching antigen is unknown.

Overall study findings and caveats: Non-shared clonotypes had lower generation probabilities than clonotypes shared by all four sorted-subset donors.

From germline, CDR1 is MDHEN and CDR2 SYDVKM. The CDR3 has 13 amino acids. V dropped 7 bases and J dropped 5 bases, with 14 bases sitting between them. The gene calls are TRBV28 and TRBJ2-5; D is perhaps TRBD2 (6 bases). Sequenced sample: naive CD8+ T cells from PBMCs. This sequence originates from a young man in good health. Some clones in this sample may be carry-over from other donors' samples. CDR3 residues: CASMGGFEETQYF. The CDR3 DNA sequence: TGTGCCAGCATGGGGGGATTTGAGGAGACCCAGTACTTC. Variable domain in full (rest from reference TRBV28 and TRBJ2-5): DVKVTQSSRYLVKRTGEKVFLECVQDMDHENMFWYRQDPGLGLRLIYFSYDVKMKEKGDIPEGYSVSREKKERFSLILESASTNQTSMYLCASMGGFEETQYFGPGTRLLVL.